The next 8 T cell receptor beta chains were all read from a single sample in a study of blood T cells in healthy people across ages. For the second PCR, which ran for about 6 to 11 cycles, a sample-barcoded 5' primer and a J-beta primer mix were used. Using its own MiXCR run on the 5' RACE reads, TCRdb lists one record per CDR3 protein. This table has a few hundred thousand distinct CDR3 sequences, roughly a quarter appearing once. The source material was blood. The receptors shown here come from a woman between 70 and 85 years old in good health.

V is TRBV29-1 and J is TRBJ1-2; 8 bases line up with TRBD1. J lost 4 bases, V lost 7 bases, and 2 bases had no gene match. Germline V gives CDR1 SQVTM, CDR2 ANQGSEA. The CDR3 has 11 amino acids. Here the CDR3 reads CSGTGSYGYTF. The CDR3 DNA sequence: TGCAGCGGGACAGGGAGCTATGGCTACACCTTC.

In this sample, this clonotype turned up a few times. The chain is built from TRBV12-3 or TRBV12-4 and TRBJ1-2; D is ambiguous. This CDR3 spans 14 amino acids. The V and J ends lost 2 bases and 3 bases respectively, with 10 bases between them. The CDR3 loop is CASSLIGLDYGYTF. The CDR3 bases are TGTGCCAGCAGTTTAATTGGGCTCGACTATGGCTACACCTTC.

This clonotype appeared a few times. For the CDR3, the DNA is TGTGCCAGCAGCTTAGAAGCAGGGCAGAATCAGCCCCAGCATTTT. This translates into CASSLEAGQNQPQHF. This sequence joins TRBV7-2 and TRBJ1-5, with a possible D match to TRBD1 (5 bases). The ends were cut back, 1 base at V and 4 bases at J, with 11 bases in the middle. This CDR3 spans 15 amino acids. CDR1 and CDR2 (germline): SGHTA, FQGNSA.

This clonotype showed up just a few times. The CDR3 nucleotides read TGTGCCAGCAGCTACCACAACAATGAGCAGTTCTTC. This codes for CASSYHNNEQFF. The V and J genes are TRBV7-9 and TRBJ2-1; D uncertain. The ends were cut back, 4 bases at V and 5 bases at J, with 6 bases in the middle. The CDR3 length is 12 residues. Germline CDR1 is SEHNR and CDR2 is FQNEAQ (reference sequence).

This clonotype was counted between two and nine times. The chain couples TRBV20-1 to TRBJ2-5; tentative D call: TRBD1 (6 bases). CDR1 is DFQATT and CDR2 is SNEGSKA in the germline V gene (reference sequence). The CDR3 is 15 residues long. V was shortened by 3 bases and J by 5 bases, with 19 bases between the two germline ends. Here the CDR3 reads CSARGATTLGETQYF. The CDR3, as DNA: TGCAGTGCTAGGGGGGCAACAACTCTTGGGGAGACCCAGTACTTC.

This clonotype was detected a few times. The chain uses TRBV4-3 and TRBJ2-3; D possibly corresponds to TRBD2 (5 bases). The CDR3 has 14 residues. The germline V gene encodes CDR1 LGHNA and CDR2 YSLEER. Trimming took off 6 bases at V and 1 base at J, with 11 bases between the two ends. The CDR3 DNA sequence: TGCGCCAGCAGTCACCAAGCGGGCACAGATACGCAGTATTTT. As protein: CASSHQAGTDTQYF.

The rearrangement links TRBV7-2 to TRBJ2-5; 7 bases match TRBD2. V trimming: 5 bases; J trimming: 3 bases; junction bases outside the gene matches: 18. Germline CDR1 is SGHTA and CDR2 is FQGNSA. This CDR3 contains 18 residues. CDR3 in amino acids: CASSLMVNLASGKETQYF. In DNA form, the CDR3 reads TGTGCCAGCAGCCTTATGGTAAATTTGGCTAGCGGAAAAGAGACCCAGTACTTC.

This chain joins TRBV5-1 and TRBJ2-1; D is unresolved. TRBJ2-5 matches the DNA end more closely, so the J call is doubtful. Germline CDR1 is SGHRS and CDR2 is YFSETQ. There are 13 residues in the CDR3. CDR3 bases: TGCGCCAGCACCTCGGGCAGCCAAGAGACCCAGTACTTC. This encodes CASTSGSQETQYF.